The 19 T cell receptor beta chains reported below all come from one sample, sequenced in a study of neurological immune-mediated disorders. TCRdb reanalysed the 5' RACE reads using MiXCR and keeps one entry per CDR3 protein. This table has tens of thousands of distinct CDR3 sequences, under 2.5% appearing once. The sequenced material came from PBMCs. The source of these receptors is a middle-aged man with multiple sclerosis.

Ten or more counts support this clonotype. The chain links TRBV3-1 to TRBJ2-7, with 7 positions matching TRBD1. The J segment lost 4 bases and the V segment lost 1 base, leaving 7 bases of the junction unmatched. The CDR3 consists of 15 residues. Germline values: CDR1 LGHDT, CDR2 YNNKEL (reference sequence). CDR3 DNA: TGTGCCAGCAGCCAAGTCGGACAGGAGCTTTACGAGCAGTACTTC. Translated, it gives CASSQVGQELYEQYF.

This clonotype was seen at least ten times. The chain carries TRBV6-2 or TRBV6-3 and TRBJ2-2; no definite D call. The CDR3 is made up of 13 amino acids. V was cut by 5 bases and J by 1 base, with 5 bases left in between. The V gene's germline CDR1 is MNHEY and CDR2 SVGEGT. This CDR3 reads CASSTLNTGELFF. The CDR3, as DNA: TGTGCCAGCAGTACCTTGAACACCGGGGAGCTGTTTTTT.

This clonotype was counted at least ten times. The rearrangement uses TRBV20-1 and TRBJ1-5; D gene ambiguous. Deletions cut 0 bases from V and 5 bases from J, with 14 bases between. CDR3 length: 15 residues. CDR1 is DFQATT and CDR2 is SNEGSKA in the germline V gene (reference sequence). The CDR3 DNA is TGCAGTGCTAGAGATGTGGCCAGTCAATATCAGCCCCAGCATTTT. Protein sequence: CSARDVASQYQPQHF.

This clonotype was counted at least ten times. The rearrangement joins TRBV20-1 to TRBJ2-4; 8 bases align to TRBD1. Germline values: CDR1 DFQATT, CDR2 SNEGSKA (reference sequence). The CDR3 runs to 14 residues. Unmatched junction bases numbered 6, after V lost 5 bases and J lost 3 bases. The CDR3: CSAQGAPVKNIQYF. CDR3 nucleotide sequence: TGCAGTGCTCAGGGGGCACCGGTCAAAAACATTCAGTACTTC.

This clonotype appeared many times. The gene calls are TRBV20-1 and TRBJ1-5, with a tentative D call TRBD1 (5 bases). The V and J ends lost 3 bases and 0 bases respectively, with 9 bases between them. The germline V gene has CDR1 DFQATT and CDR2 SNEGSKA (reference sequence). CDR3 length: 14 residues. CDR3 nucleotides: TGCAGTGCTAGTGGGGGGACTAGCAATCAGCCCCAGCATTTT. Encoded protein: CSASGGTSNQPQHF.

This clonotype showed up many times. The V call is TRBV6-2 or TRBV6-3, the J call TRBJ1-6; 8 nucleotides align to TRBD1. Germline V gives CDR1 MNHEY, CDR2 SVGEGT. This CDR3 region has 15 residues. The V and J ends lost 5 bases and 6 bases, in that order; junction bases with no gene match: 6. The CDR3 sequence is CASSILDRGNSPLHF. CDR3 nucleotides: TGTGCCAGCAGTATTCTCGACAGGGGTAATTCACCCCTCCACTTT.

This sequence joins TRBV6-2 or TRBV6-3 and TRBJ2-7; D is unresolved. The V end was cut by 4 bases, the J end by 3 bases, with 10 bases between. The V gene's germline CDR1 is MNHEY and CDR2 SVGEGT. CDR3 size: 13 residues. The CDR3 loop is CASSLDGIYEQYF. CDR3 in DNA: TGTGCCAGCAGTTTGGACGGAATCTACGAGCAGTACTTC.

This clonotype was counted ten times or more. The V and J genes are TRBV5-1 and TRBJ2-5, with D perhaps matching TRBD2 (6 bases). The V gene's germline CDR1 is SGHRS and CDR2 YFSETQ. V was pared by 2 bases and J by 7 bases, with 15 bases between. There are 14 residues in the CDR3. CDR3 sequence: CASSFGGPRGTQYF. In DNA, the CDR3 is TGCGCCAGCAGCTTCGGGGGACCCCGGGGGACCCAGTACTTC.

This clonotype was seen ten or more times. This sequence joins TRBV5-1 and TRBJ1-1, with D possibly being TRBD1 (5 bases). The CDR3 has 13 amino acids. The germline CDR1 and CDR2 sequences are SGHRS and YFSETQ. V dropped 4 bases and J dropped 6 bases, with 13 bases sitting between them. The CDR3 coding sequence is TGCGCCAGCAGCAGGGGTCCGGGAGCTGAAGCTTTCTTT. Its translation is CASSRGPGAEAFF.

This clonotype was seen at least ten times. V is TRBV19 and J is TRBJ1-2, with 7 bases identical to TRBD1. V lost 3 bases to trimming and J lost 0 bases; unmatched junction nucleotides: 4. Per germline, CDR1 LNHDA and CDR2 SQIVND (reference sequence). CDR3 length equals 15 residues. The CDR3 region has the DNA TGTGCCAGTAGTATCAAAGGGACAGCTAACTATGGCTACACCTTC. Translated, it gives CASSIKGTANYGYTF. The complete variable domain, with remaining parts taken from reference TRBV19 and TRBJ1-2, reads DGGITQSPKYLFRKEGQNVTLSCEQNLNHDAMYWYRQDPGQGLRLIYYSQIVNDFQKGDIAEGYSVSREKKESFPLTVTSAQKNPTAFYLCASSIKGTANYGYTFGSGTRLTVV.

In this sample, this clonotype turned up many times. The V gene is TRBV28, the J gene TRBJ2-7; 12 bases match TRBD2. J lost 3 bases, V lost 6 bases, and 6 bases had no gene match. The CDR3 is made up of 15 amino acids. CDR1 is MDHEN, CDR2 SYDVKM, per germline. The CDR3, as DNA: TGTGCCAGCAGCAGAACTAGCGGGGGGAGCTACGAGCAGTACTTC. This gives the protein CASSRTSGGSYEQYF.

This clonotype was found many times. This sequence joins TRBV7-8 and TRBJ2-6; 7 bases align to TRBD2. Germline V lookup: CDR1 SGHVS, CDR2 FQNEAQ. J gave up 3 bases and V 5 bases, and 16 bases lay outside the gene matches. The CDR3 has 19 residues. The CDR3 coding sequence is TGTGCCAGCAGCCCTTCGGGGGTTATCCGGGGGGATGGGGCCAACGTCCTGACTTTC. This gives the protein CASSPSGVIRGDGANVLTF.

Ten or more counts support this clonotype. The chain employs TRBV2 and TRBJ1-5; D is unresolved. The CDR3 sequence is 11 residues long. The germline V gene has CDR1 SNHLY and CDR2 FYNNEI. Deletions cut 6 bases from V and 6 bases from J, with 6 bases between. The CDR3 is CASRMGQPQHF. The CDR3 nucleotides read TGTGCCAGCAGGATGGGTCAGCCCCAGCATTTT.

This clonotype was counted at least ten times. The chain has TRBV6-7 and TRBJ2-5; a possible D gene is TRBD2 (6 bases). TRBV6-7 is an ORF, with its function uncertain. Trimming left V 0 bases short and J 4 bases short, with 15 bases between. The CDR3 sequence is 16 residues long. DNA for the CDR3: TGTGCCAGCAGTTACTCGGTGGAGGGAATCATAGAGACCCAGTACTTC. Translation: CASSYSVEGIIETQYF.

This clonotype has a count of ten or more. This rearrangement joins TRBV5-1 to TRBJ2-2, with 10 bases matching TRBD2. Trimming took 5 bases from V and 5 from J; bases not matched to a gene: 6. From germline, CDR1 is SGHRS and CDR2 YFSETQ. This CDR3 comprises 15 residues. The CDR3 DNA sequence: TGCGCCAGCAGACTAGCGGGGCCTCGGACCGGGGAGCTGTTTTTT. Translated: CASRLAGPRTGELFF.

This clonotype was seen ten or more times. The chain couples TRBV20-1 to TRBJ1-1, with D possibly matching TRBD1 (5 bases). V was cut by 6 bases and J by 6 bases, with 17 bases left in between. The germline V gene encodes CDR1 DFQATT and CDR2 SNEGSKA (reference sequence). This CDR3 contains 13 residues. CDR3 bases: TGCAGTGCCACCATTGGGGCATCTCCTGAAGCTTTCTTT. Its protein product is CSATIGASPEAFF.

This clonotype came up many times. The genes are TRBV14 and TRBJ2-3; 8 positions agree with TRBD2. J was trimmed by 0 bases and V by 2 bases; bases with no gene match: 7. The CDR3 loop spans 17 amino acids. Germline loops: CDR1 SGHDN, CDR2 FVKESK. CDR3 nucleotide sequence: TGTGCCAGCAGCCAATTCGGCGGGGGGATTAGCACAGATACGCAGTATTTT. As protein: CASSQFGGGISTDTQYF. The variable domain in full, completed from reference TRBV14 and TRBJ2-3, reads EAGVTQFPSHSVIEKGQTVTLRCDPISGHDNLYWYRRVMGKEIKFLLHFVKESKQDESGMPNNRFLAERTGGTYSTLKVQPAELEDSGVYFCASSQFGGGISTDTQYFGPGTRLTVL.

This clonotype appeared many times. Relative to the germline gene, one junction end is altered; a read error may explain this. CDR3 sequence: CASSLAGGLPRYNF. The CDR3 DNA reads as TGTGCCAGCAGCTTGGCGGGGGGCCTCCCTCGATACAACTTC. The chain couples TRBV5-6 to TRBJ2-7, with D possibly TRBD2 on 7 matching bases. Germline lookup yields CDR1 SGHDT and CDR2 YYEEEE. The length of the CDR3 is 14 residues.

The CDR3 DNA sequence: TGCAGCGAAAACGGACAGAGGGGCACTGAAGCTTTCTTT. It is translated as CSENGQRGTEAFF. The chain links TRBV29-1 to TRBJ1-1; D is perhaps TRBD1 (6 bases). V dropped 7 bases and J dropped 4 bases, with 16 bases sitting between them. CDR3 length: 13 residues. CDR1 and CDR2 (germline): SQVTM, ANQGSEA.